What follows are 16 T cell receptor beta chains derived from one specimen sequenced in a study of blood T cells in healthy people across ages. A second PCR, run for about 7 to 11 cycles, used a sample-barcoded 5' primer plus a J-beta primer mix. MiXCR, applied by TCRdb to the 5' RACE reads, yields one record per CDR3 protein. The table shows more than 800,000 distinct CDR3 sequences, with 29% occurring only once. The specimen was blood. These receptor sequences come from a woman of 80 years or more in good health.

The chain joins TRBV24-1 to TRBJ2-2, with TRBD1 matching over 9 bases. This CDR3 is 15 amino acids long. Trimming removed 9 bases from V and 1 base from J; junction bases left unmatched: 5. In germline, CDR1 is KGHDR, CDR2 SFDVKD. The DNA of the CDR3 is TGTGCCACCGAGCCGGGACAGGGGAACACCGGGGAGCTGTTTTTT. Translated, it gives CATEPGQGNTGELFF.

This clonotype occurred many times. The chain joins TRBV7-9 to TRBJ2-7; 9 positions agree with TRBD2. Germline CDR1 and CDR2: SEHNR and FQNEAQ (reference sequence). V shed 1 base and J 0 bases; nucleotides not matched to a gene: 7. This CDR3 contains 17 residues. CDR3 in DNA: TGTGCCAGCAGCTTAGTCCCTAGCGGGGCGCTCTCCTACGAGCAGTACTTC. As protein: CASSLVPSGALSYEQYF. Full variable domain (remainder filled in from reference TRBV7-9 and TRBJ2-7): DTGVSQNPRHKITKRGQNVTFRCDPISEHNRLYWYRQTLGQGPEFLTYFQNEAQLEKSRLLSDRFSAERPKGSFSTLEIQRTEQGDSAMYLCASSLVPSGALSYEQYFGPGTRLTVT.

Only one count was recorded for this clonotype. V is TRBV20-1 and J is TRBJ2-3, with 10 bases lining up with TRBD2. With V trimmed by 5 bases and J by 2 bases, 4 bases remained unmatched. The CDR3 extends over 14 amino acids. Germline CDR1 reads DFQATT; CDR2 reads SNEGSKA (reference sequence). The CDR3 sequence: CSASSGGVTDTQYF. The CDR3 DNA follows: TGCAGTGCTTCTAGCGGGGGTGTCACAGATACGCAGTATTTT.

This clonotype occurred many times. The chain has TRBV3-1 and TRBJ2-7; D remains ambiguous. V lost 1 base to trimming and J lost 7 bases, with 5 bases between them. The V gene's germline CDR1 is LGHDT and CDR2 YNNKEL (reference sequence). The CDR3 has 11 amino acids. CDR3 in amino acids: CASSQGPEQYF. The DNA of the CDR3 is TGTGCCAGCAGCCAAGGGCCGGAGCAGTACTTC.

On this clonotype itself: A much larger clone differs from this one at a single base, so this may be a read error. The chain carries TRBV7-2 and TRBJ1-2; D ambiguous. Germline V CDR1 and CDR2: SGHTA, FQGNSA. This CDR3 is built from 14 residues. The CDR3 loop reads CAGSRERSREGYTF. CDR3 coding DNA: TGTGCCGGCAGTCGGGAGAGGTCGAGGGAGGGCTACACCTTC. The whole variable domain, filled in from reference TRBV7-2 and TRBJ1-2, reads GAGVSQSPSNKVTEKGKDVELRCDPISGHTALYWYRQSLGQGLEFLIYFQGNSAPDKSGLPSDRFSAERTGGSVSTLTIQRTQQEDSAVYLCAGSRERSREGYTFGSGTRLTVV.

This clonotype was seen many times. The chain is built from TRBV20-1 and TRBJ2-5; possibly TRBD1 for D (5 bases). V gave up 0 bases and J gave up 1 base, with 12 bases separating them. Per germline, CDR1 DFQATT and CDR2 SNEGSKA (reference sequence). The CDR3 consists of 15 residues. CDR3 bases: TGCAGTGCTAGAGATTTTGGACAAATCCAAGAGACCCAGTACTTC. It yields the protein CSARDFGQIQETQYF.

The chain employs TRBV2 and TRBJ1-2; the match to TRBD1 covers 7 bases. V lost 8 bases and J lost 3; bases outside the gene matches: 15. This CDR3 has 16 amino acids. Germline lookup yields CDR1 SNHLY and CDR2 FYNNEI. Here the CDR3 DNA reads TGTGCCAGCGACTTAGCTTCAGGGGGAAAGGACTATGGCTACACCTTC. Encoded protein: CASDLASGGKDYGYTF.

At least ten counts were recorded for this clonotype. The chain has TRBV18 and TRBJ2-7; 8 bases are shared with TRBD1. CDR3 length: 15 amino acids. The germline V gene encodes CDR1 KGHSH and CDR2 LQKENI. V shed 3 bases and J 2 bases; nucleotides not matched to a gene: 6. The CDR3 DNA reads as TGTGCCAGCTCACCCCGGACAGGGACAACCTACGAGCAGTACTTC. It translates to CASSPRTGTTYEQYF.

The J gene is TRBJ2-3, the V gene TRBV20-1, with 7 positions matching TRBD2. Germline CDR1 and CDR2: DFQATT and SNEGSKA (reference sequence). The J segment lost 7 bases and the V segment lost 6 bases, leaving 13 bases of the junction unmatched. The CDR3 extends over 14 amino acids. This chain's CDR3 is CSARSEGGPNTQYF. CDR3 DNA: TGCAGTGCACGCTCCGAGGGAGGGCCAAATACGCAGTATTTT.

Ten or more counts support this clonotype. This chain links TRBV10-3 with TRBJ2-5, with TRBD1 matching 11 bases. Germline V lookup: CDR1 ENHRY, CDR2 SYGVKD. V lost 6 bases, J lost 1 base, and 10 bases stayed unmatched. The CDR3 sequence is 17 residues long. The CDR3 DNA sequence: TGTGCCATCAGCTCCTCGACCGGGACAGGGGGCCAAGAGACCCAGTACTTC. It is translated as CAISSSTGTGGQETQYF.

The J gene is TRBJ2-2, the V gene TRBV20-1; the match to TRBD2 covers 8 bases. Germline V CDR1 and CDR2: DFQATT, SNEGSKA (reference sequence). The CDR3 loop spans 15 amino acids. With V trimmed by 5 bases and J by 7 bases, 12 bases remained unmatched. This CDR3 is CSAGSRGGRNGELFF. In DNA form, the CDR3 reads TGCAGTGCTGGTTCCCGGGGGGGCCGGAACGGGGAGCTGTTTTTT.

This clonotype has ten or more counts. The CDR3 DNA reads TGCGCCAGCAGTAGCGGGGTTCGTGACGAGCAGTACTTC. It is translated as CASSSGVRDEQYF. The chain is built from TRBV5-1 and TRBJ2-7; 8 bases match TRBD2. V lost 5 bases and J lost 5; bases outside the gene matches: 6. This CDR3 has 13 amino acids. Germline V gives CDR1 SGHRS, CDR2 YFSETQ.

A few counts support this clonotype. This sequence may be a read error, since a much larger clone differs from it by one base. The rearrangement uses TRBV6-2 or TRBV6-3 and TRBJ2-3, with 9 positions matching TRBD1. V lost 6 bases to trimming and J lost 8 bases; unmatched junction nucleotides: 9. In germline, CDR1 is MNHEY, CDR2 SVGEGT. This CDR3 contains 14 residues. This CDR3 reads CASRAGTGIGTQYF. The CDR3 nucleotides read TGTGCCAGCAGGGCCGGGACAGGGATTGGTACGCAGTATTTT.

The sample holds many counts of this clonotype. The genes are TRBV4-3 and TRBJ2-1; possibly TRBD1 for D (6 bases). Looked up from germline, CDR1 is LGHNA and CDR2 is YSLEER. The CDR3 spans 16 residues. Trimming cost V 4 bases and J 8 bases, with 21 bases left between them. The CDR3 nucleotides read TGCGCCAGCAGCCCAACACAGGGTAGGGTTATGGATGAGCAGTTCTTC. This sequence encodes CASSPTQGRVMDEQFF.

In this sample, this clonotype turned up a few times. This chain connects TRBV6-5 to TRBJ2-1; 9 nucleotides match TRBD2. Germline V gene data show CDR1 as MNHEY and CDR2 as SVGAGI. Germline trimming cut 5 bases from V and 4 bases from J; bases unmatched to any gene: 9. CDR3 length: 16 residues. CDR3 in amino acids: CASSRSAGGPYNEQFF. CDR3 nucleotides: TGTGCCAGCAGTCGCTCGGCGGGGGGGCCTTACAATGAGCAGTTCTTC.

In this sample, this clonotype turned up many times. The chain uses TRBV7-2 and TRBJ2-1; tentatively, D is TRBD2 (5 bases). There are 15 residues in the CDR3. The V end was cut by 3 bases, the J end by 4 bases, with 13 bases between. Germline V gene lookup returns CDR1 SGHTA and CDR2 FQGNSA. Here the CDR3 reads CASSFVATSYNEQFF. CDR3 coding DNA: TGTGCCAGCAGCTTCGTAGCGACCTCTTACAATGAGCAGTTCTTC.